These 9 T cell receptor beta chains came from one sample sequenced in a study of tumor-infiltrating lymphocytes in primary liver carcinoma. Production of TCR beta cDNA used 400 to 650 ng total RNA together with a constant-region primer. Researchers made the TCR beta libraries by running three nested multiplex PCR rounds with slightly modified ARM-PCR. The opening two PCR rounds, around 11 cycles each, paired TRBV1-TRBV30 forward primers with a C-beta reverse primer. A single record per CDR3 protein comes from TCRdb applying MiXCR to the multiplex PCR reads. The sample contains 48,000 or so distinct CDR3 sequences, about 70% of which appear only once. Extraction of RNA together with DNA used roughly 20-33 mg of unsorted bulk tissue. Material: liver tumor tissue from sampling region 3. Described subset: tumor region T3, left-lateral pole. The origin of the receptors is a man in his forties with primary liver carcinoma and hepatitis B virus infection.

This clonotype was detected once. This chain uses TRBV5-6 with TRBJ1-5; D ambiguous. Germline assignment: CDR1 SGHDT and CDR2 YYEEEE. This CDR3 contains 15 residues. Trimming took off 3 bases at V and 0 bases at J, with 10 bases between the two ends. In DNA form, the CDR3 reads TGTGCCAGCAGCTCTGAACGGTATAGCAATCAGCCCCAGCATTTT. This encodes CASSSERYSNQPQHF.

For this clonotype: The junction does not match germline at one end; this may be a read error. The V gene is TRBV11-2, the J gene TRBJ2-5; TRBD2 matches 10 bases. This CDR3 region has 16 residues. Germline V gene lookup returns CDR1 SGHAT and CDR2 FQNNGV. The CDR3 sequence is CASSPGTSDLQGTQYF. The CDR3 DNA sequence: TGTGCCAGCAGCCCTGGGACTAGCGATTTACAAGGGACCCAGTACTTC.

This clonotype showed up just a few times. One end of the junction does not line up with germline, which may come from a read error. Here the CDR3 reads CTSSDLTGAGETQYF. As DNA, the CDR3 is TGTACCAGCAGCGACCTGACGGGAGCGGGAGAGACCCAGTACTTT. The V gene is TRBV11-2, the J gene TRBJ2-5; 8 positions agree with TRBD2. The germline V gene encodes CDR1 SGHAT and CDR2 FQNNGV. The CDR3 covers 15 residues.

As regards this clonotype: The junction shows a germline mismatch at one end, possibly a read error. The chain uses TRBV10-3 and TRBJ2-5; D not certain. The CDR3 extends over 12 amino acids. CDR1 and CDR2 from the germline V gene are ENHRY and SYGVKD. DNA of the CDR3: TGTGCCATCAGTGAGCGGATGGAGACCCGGTACTTC. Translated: CAISERMETRYF.

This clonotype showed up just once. The CDR3 DNA is TGCGCCAGCAACCTTTCGACAGGCTACGAGACCCAGTACTTC. This encodes CASNLSTGYETQYF. This chain uses TRBV4-1 with TRBJ2-5, with D possibly matching TRBD1 (6 bases). The germline V and J ends were trimmed by 7 bases and 5 bases, with 17 bases remaining between them. This CDR3 spans 14 amino acids. Germline V gives CDR1 MGHRA, CDR2 YSYEKL.

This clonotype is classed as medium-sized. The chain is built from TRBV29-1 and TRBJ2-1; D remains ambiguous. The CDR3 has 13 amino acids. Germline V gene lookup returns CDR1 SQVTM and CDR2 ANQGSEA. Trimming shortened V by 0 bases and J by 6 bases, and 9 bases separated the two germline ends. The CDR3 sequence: CSVEETIGNEQFF. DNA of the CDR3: TGCAGCGTTGAAGAGACCATTGGCAATGAGCAGTTCTTC.

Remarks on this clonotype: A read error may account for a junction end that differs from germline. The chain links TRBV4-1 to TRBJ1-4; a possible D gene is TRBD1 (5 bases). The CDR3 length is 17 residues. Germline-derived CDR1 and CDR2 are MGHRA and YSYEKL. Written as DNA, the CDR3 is TGCGCCGGCAGCCAAGAACCCTCCGACAGCTTAGGTGAAAAACAGTTTTTT. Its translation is CAGSQEPSDSLGEKQFF.

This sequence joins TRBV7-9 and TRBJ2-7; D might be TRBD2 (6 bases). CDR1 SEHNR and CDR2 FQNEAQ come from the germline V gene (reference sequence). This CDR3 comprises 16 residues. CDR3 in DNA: TGTGTCTGCAGCTTAGCGGCGGGCCAGGCCTTGCGCGAGCAGTACTTC. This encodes CVCSLAAGQALREQYF.

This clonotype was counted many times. CDR3 nucleotides: TGTGCCAGCAGTGAACTGGGGAGAATGACTGAAGCTTTCTTT. Its translation is CASSELGRMTEAFF. The chain links TRBV25-1 to TRBJ1-1; no clear D gene. CDR1 and CDR2 (germline): MGHDK, SYGVNS. Trimming removed 2 bases from V and 5 bases from J, with 12 bases in between. The CDR3 has 14 residues. The full variable domain, rest sourced from reference TRBV25-1 and TRBJ1-1, is EADIYQTPRYLVIGTGKKITLECSQTMGHDKMYWYQQDPGMELHLIHYSYGVNSTEKGDLSSESTVSRIRTEHFPLTLESARPSHTSQYLCASSELGRMTEAFFGQGTRLTVV.